What follows are 23 T cell receptor beta chains derived from one specimen sequenced in a study of patients and donors after allogeneic stem cell transplantation (dated by TCRdb to the early 2020s). To prepare the library, RT-PCR was applied. The sample was run on a NextSeq 550. Using fastp trimming at Q25 and MiXCR clonotype assembly, TCRdb reanalyzed the public sequencing data and kept in-frame beta chains. Each record represents a unique CDR3 protein, reported with the most common genes and DNA among its rows. Counted in this sample were 900,000 to 1,000,000 distinct CDR3 sequences; around 17% of them appeared once. Under 6.5% of the sample belongs to the ten largest clones. The sequencing input was blood, either unsorted or a sorted T cell fraction (not recorded which). The receptors come from a human donor who was either an allogeneic HSCT recipient or a stem cell or donor lymphocyte infusion donor (not recorded which). It is not recorded whose cells these are; they may come from a transplant donor.

This chain uses TRBV5-1 with TRBJ1-3; 9 bases fit TRBD1. The length of the CDR3 is 15 residues. With 3 bases clipped from V and 4 bases from J, the junction kept 5 bases outside the gene matches. Germline V gene sequence: CDR1 SGHRS, CDR2 YFSETQ. The CDR3 bases are TGCGCCAGCAGCTCGGTACAGGGGGCAGGAAACACCATATATTTT. It codes for CASSSVQGAGNTIYF. Together with reference TRBV5-1 and TRBJ1-3, the CDR3 gives the full variable domain: KAGVTQTPRYLIKTRGQQVTLSCSPISGHRSVSWYQQTPGQGLQFLFEYFSETQRNKGNFPGRFSGRQFSNSRSEMNVSTLELGDSALYLCASSSVQGAGNTIYFGEGSWLTVV.

Only a few counts were recorded for this clonotype. V and J are TRBV11-2 and TRBJ2-3, with a weak D call TRBD2 (7 bases). The germline V gene encodes CDR1 SGHAT and CDR2 FQNNGV. V gave up 1 base and J gave up 2 bases, with 16 bases separating them. CDR3 size: 17 residues. The CDR3 DNA sequence: TGTGCCAGCAGCTTAGGACCCGAGCGGGGACACACAGATACGCAGTATTTT. Translating it yields CASSLGPERGHTDTQYF.

The table lists this clonotype with a few counts. The rearrangement joins TRBV28 to TRBJ1-2; D unclear. The CDR3 is 15 residues long. Germline V gene data show CDR1 as MDHEN and CDR2 as SYDVKM. V was trimmed by 1 base and J by 2 bases, leaving 11 bases between them. This CDR3 reads CASSLFRPGNYGYTF. In DNA form, the CDR3 reads TGTGCCAGCAGTTTATTCCGCCCGGGAAACTATGGCTACACCTTC.

The V call is TRBV10-3, the J call TRBJ1-6, with D unresolved. The CDR3 has 14 amino acids. The V gene lost 3 bases and the J gene lost 6 bases, with 9 bases spanning the gap. From germline, CDR1 is ENHRY and CDR2 SYGVKD. CDR3 bases: TGTGCCATCAGTGATCAGAGTCTTAATTCACCCCTCCACTTT. It encodes CAISDQSLNSPLHF.

This clonotype occurred once. The chain combines TRBV5-1 with TRBJ2-7, with D perhaps TRBD2 (7 bases). The CDR3 is 16 amino acids. V lost 4 bases and J 2 bases, leaving 19 bases between the germline ends. The germline gives CDR1 SGHRS, CDR2 YFSETQ. This CDR3 is CASSPGGGLVTYEQYF. Written as DNA, the CDR3 is TGCGCCAGCAGCCCGGGGGGCGGTCTGGTGACCTACGAGCAGTACTTC.

This rearrangement joins TRBV6-1 to TRBJ2-7; D is unclear. Germline CDR1 is MNHNS and CDR2 is SASEGT. The CDR3 contains 13 residues. The V end was cut by 7 bases, the J end by 2 bases, with 12 bases between. The DNA for the CDR3 is TGTGCCAGCACTGTCACAAATCCCTACGAGCAGTACTTC. Translated, it gives CASTVTNPYEQYF.

At least ten counts were recorded for this clonotype. V and J are TRBV2 and TRBJ2-3; no definite D call. Trimming left V 4 bases short and J 10 bases short, with 12 bases between. Per the germline V gene, CDR1 is SNHLY and CDR2 is FYNNEI. This CDR3 is built from 12 residues. CDR3 protein: CASSVRARPQYF. The CDR3 DNA reads as TGTGCCAGCAGTGTTAGGGCTAGACCGCAGTATTTT. Filled out from reference TRBV2 and TRBJ2-3, the complete variable domain reads EPEVTQTPSHQVTQMGQEVILRCVPISNHLYFYWYRQILGQKVEFLVSFYNNEISEKSEIFDDQFSVERPDGSNFTLKIRSTKLEDSAMYFCASSVRARPQYFGPGTRLTVL.

This clonotype was recorded a few times. This chain uses TRBV12-3 or TRBV12-4 with TRBJ2-5; D is ambiguous. Trimming removed 10 bases at V and 1 base at J, with 10 bases between. The CDR3 spans 12 residues. CDR3 sequence (DNA): TGTGCCACCGGACGACCCCAAGAGACCCAGTACTTC. This gives the protein CATGRPQETQYF.

The chain links TRBV28 to TRBJ2-1, with 8 nucleotides matching TRBD2. CDR1 MDHEN and CDR2 SYDVKM come from the germline V gene. The length of the CDR3 is 14 residues. V was pared by 2 bases and J by 9 bases, with 6 bases of the junction left unmatched. The CDR3, as DNA: TGTGCCAGCAGTTTACTGACACGGGAGGGTGAGCAGTTCTTC. Its translation: CASSLLTREGEQFF.

This chain connects TRBV7-6 to TRBJ1-3; D is unresolved. Trimming took off 5 bases at V and 2 bases at J, with 13 bases between the two ends. Looked up from germline, CDR1 is SGHVS and CDR2 is FNYEAQ. The CDR3 sequence is 15 residues long. CDR3 amino acids: CASSRRVSPGNTIYF. CDR3 sequence (DNA): TGTGCCAGCAGCCGAAGAGTATCTCCTGGAAACACCATATATTTT.

The chain is built from TRBV9 and TRBJ1-2; TRBD1 agrees at 8 bases. The CDR3 spans 15 residues. Germline trimming cut 4 bases from V and 7 bases from J; bases unmatched to any gene: 12. Germline V gene lookup returns CDR1 SGDLS and CDR2 YYNGEE. DNA for the CDR3: TGTGCCAGCAGCCCAGGACAGGGCCAGCAAGGTGGCTACACCTTC. Amino acid sequence: CASSPGQGQQGGYTF.

This clonotype was seen a handful of times. V and J are TRBV5-1 and TRBJ1-1; 8 bases are shared with TRBD1. CDR3 length: 14 residues. The germline V gene has CDR1 SGHRS and CDR2 YFSETQ. After removal of 3 bases from V and 7 bases from J, the junction contained 8 bases not matched to a gene. As DNA, the CDR3 is TGCGCCAGCAGCTATACTACAGGGGGAGGTGAAGCTTTCTTT. It translates to CASSYTTGGGEAFF.

This chain uses TRBV5-1 with TRBJ2-7, with TRBD2 matching over 13 bases. CDR3 length equals 16 residues. Looked up from germline, CDR1 is SGHRS and CDR2 is YFSETQ. V was pared by 0 bases and J by 6 bases, with 6 bases of the junction left unmatched. The CDR3 nucleotides read TGCGCCAGCAGCTTGGGGCCGGGACTAGCGGGACCCGAGCAGTACTTC. Its translation is CASSLGPGLAGPEQYF.

The chain recombines TRBV3-1 with TRBJ2-1; TRBD1 matches at 12 bases. This CDR3 comprises 16 residues. Looked up from germline, CDR1 is LGHDT and CDR2 is YNNKEL (reference sequence). V trimming: 2 bases; J trimming: 6 bases; junction bases outside the gene matches: 5. CDR3 DNA: TGTGCCAGCAGCCAACTCGAGGGACAGGGGGCCAATGAGCAGTTCTTC. Translating gives CASSQLEGQGANEQFF.

This clonotype was seen a few times. The chain carries TRBV5-1 and TRBJ2-2; D gene uncertain. Trimming cost V 1 base and J 0 bases, with 10 bases left between them. Germline assignment: CDR1 SGHRS and CDR2 YFSETQ. This CDR3 has 16 amino acids. The CDR3 DNA reads as TGCGCCAGCAGCTTGTCGACGGCTTCGAACACCGGGGAGCTGTTTTTT. Its translation is CASSLSTASNTGELFF.

This clonotype was seen only a few times. The genes are TRBV20-1 and TRBJ1-1; 7 bases line up with TRBD1. The CDR3 runs to 14 residues. Unmatched junction bases numbered 5, after V lost 0 bases and J lost 4 bases. Germline-derived CDR1 and CDR2 are DFQATT and SNEGSKA (reference sequence). The CDR3 protein is CSARDRQGGTEAFF. The CDR3 DNA follows: TGCAGTGCTAGAGATAGGCAGGGGGGCACTGAAGCTTTCTTT.

This clonotype was seen at least ten times. V is TRBV6-2 or TRBV6-3 and J is TRBJ2-1; D unresolved. V was clipped by 2 bases and J by 1 base, with 9 bases between them. The germline V gene encodes CDR1 MNHEY and CDR2 SVGEGT. The CDR3 extends over 15 amino acids. DNA for the CDR3: TGTGCCAGCAGTTACGTCCGCCGGTCCTACAATGAGCAGTTCTTC. Translation gives CASSYVRRSYNEQFF.

This clonotype was detected only a few times. The rearrangement uses TRBV20-1 and TRBJ2-5, with TRBD2 identical over 7 bases. V trimming: 1 base; J trimming: 2 bases; junction bases outside the gene matches: 10. Germline V gene lookup returns CDR1 DFQATT and CDR2 SNEGSKA (reference sequence). The CDR3 extends over 16 amino acids. For the CDR3, the DNA is TGCAGTGCTAGAGTTCCGTCTAGCGGCTTACAAGAGACCCAGTACTTC. Translating gives CSARVPSSGLQETQYF.

This clonotype has a handful of counts. V is TRBV2 and J is TRBJ2-3, with D perhaps TRBD2 (6 bases). CDR1 SNHLY and CDR2 FYNNEI come from the germline V gene. The CDR3 runs to 13 residues. V was cut by 4 bases and J by 1 base, with 6 bases left in between. CDR3 in DNA: TGTGCCAGCAGTGGGGAGGGCACAGATACGCAGTATTTT. Protein sequence: CASSGEGTDTQYF.

The rearrangement uses TRBV21-1 and TRBJ1-1; the listed D gene, TRBD1, was not tested against the DNA. TRBV21-1 is shown as a pseudogene. The length of the CDR3 is 14 residues. The CDR3 here is CASSNFQGLTEAFF. The CDR3 DNA follows: TGTGCCAGCAGCAACTTTCAGGGTTTGACTGAAGCTTTCTTT.

The V and J genes are TRBV11-2 and TRBJ2-1; D is perhaps TRBD1 or TRBD2 (5 bases each). V was shortened by 1 base and J by 6 bases, with 10 bases between the two germline ends. CDR3 length: 14 residues. Germline lookup yields CDR1 SGHAT and CDR2 FQNNGV. The CDR3 spells CASSLGRAGNEQFF. The CDR3 nucleotides are TGTGCCAGCAGCTTAGGCAGGGCGGGCAATGAGCAGTTCTTC.

This clonotype was counted only a few times. The chain recombines TRBV5-1 with TRBJ2-1, with no clear D. In germline, CDR1 is SGHRS, CDR2 YFSETQ. V lost 0 bases and J lost 0, with 13 bases in between. The CDR3 covers 17 residues. CDR3 in DNA: TGCGCCAGCAGCTTGGTGGGAACTCCTAGCTCCTACAATGAGCAGTTCTTC. Protein product: CASSLVGTPSSYNEQFF.

This clonotype turned up a few times. This chain joins TRBV12-3 or TRBV12-4 and TRBJ2-7, with D perhaps given as TRBD1 or TRBD2 (6 bases each). The V gene lost 6 bases and the J gene lost 9 bases, with 24 bases spanning the gap. CDR3 length equals 15 residues. The chain's CDR3 is CASREGGIPYSVQYF. The CDR3, as DNA: TGTGCCAGCAGGGAGGGGGGTATCCCCTATAGTGTGCAGTACTTC.